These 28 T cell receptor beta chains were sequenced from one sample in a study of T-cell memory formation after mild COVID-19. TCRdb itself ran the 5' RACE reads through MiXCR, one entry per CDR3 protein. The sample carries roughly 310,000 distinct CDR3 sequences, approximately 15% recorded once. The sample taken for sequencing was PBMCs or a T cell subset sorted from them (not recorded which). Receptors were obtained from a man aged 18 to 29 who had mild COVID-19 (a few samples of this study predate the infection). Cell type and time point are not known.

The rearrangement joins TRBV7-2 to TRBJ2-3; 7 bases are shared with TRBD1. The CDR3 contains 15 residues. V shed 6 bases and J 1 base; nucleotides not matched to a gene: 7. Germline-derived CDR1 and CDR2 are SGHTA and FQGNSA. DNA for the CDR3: TGTGCCAGCAGAAAAAGGGGGCAGCGCACAGATACGCAGTATTTT. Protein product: CASRKRGQRTDTQYF.

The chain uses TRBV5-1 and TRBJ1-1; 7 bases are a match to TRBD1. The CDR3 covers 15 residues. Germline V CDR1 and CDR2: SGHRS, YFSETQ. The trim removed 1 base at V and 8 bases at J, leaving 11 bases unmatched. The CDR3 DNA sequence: TGCGCCAGCAGCTTGTCACAGGGGCGAGAACGAGAAGCTTTCTTT. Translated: CASSLSQGREREAFF. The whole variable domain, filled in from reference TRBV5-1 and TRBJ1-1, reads KAGVTQTPRYLIKTRGQQVTLSCSPISGHRSVSWYQQTPGQGLQFLFEYFSETQRNKGNFPGRFSGRQFSNSRSEMNVSTLELGDSALYLCASSLSQGREREAFFGQGTRLTVV.

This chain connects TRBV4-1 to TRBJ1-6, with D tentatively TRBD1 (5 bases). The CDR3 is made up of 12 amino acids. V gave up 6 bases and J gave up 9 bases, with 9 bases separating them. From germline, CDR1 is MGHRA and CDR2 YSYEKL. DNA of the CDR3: TGCGCCAGCAGTCCGGGGCCTTCACCCCTCCACTTT. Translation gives CASSPGPSPLHF.

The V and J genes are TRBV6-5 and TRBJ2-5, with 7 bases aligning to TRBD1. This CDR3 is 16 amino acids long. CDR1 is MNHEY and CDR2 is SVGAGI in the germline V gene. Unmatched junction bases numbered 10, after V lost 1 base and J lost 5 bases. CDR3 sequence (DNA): TGTGCCAGCAGTTACTTACCCTCGACAGGGATGGAGACCCAGTACTTC. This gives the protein CASSYLPSTGMETQYF.

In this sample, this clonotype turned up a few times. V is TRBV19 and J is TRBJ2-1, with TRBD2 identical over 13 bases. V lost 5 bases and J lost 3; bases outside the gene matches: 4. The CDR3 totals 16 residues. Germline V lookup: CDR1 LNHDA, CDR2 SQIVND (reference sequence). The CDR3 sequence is CASSPRTSGGYNEQFF. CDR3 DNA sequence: TGTGCCAGTAGTCCCAGGACTAGCGGGGGCTACAATGAGCAGTTCTTC.

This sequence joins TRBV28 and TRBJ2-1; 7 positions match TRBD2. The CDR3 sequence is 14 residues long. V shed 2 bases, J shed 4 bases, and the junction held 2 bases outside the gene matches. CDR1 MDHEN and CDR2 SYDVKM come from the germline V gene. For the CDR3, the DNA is TGTGCCAGCAGTTTACTAGCGGAATACAATGAGCAGTTCTTC. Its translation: CASSLLAEYNEQFF.

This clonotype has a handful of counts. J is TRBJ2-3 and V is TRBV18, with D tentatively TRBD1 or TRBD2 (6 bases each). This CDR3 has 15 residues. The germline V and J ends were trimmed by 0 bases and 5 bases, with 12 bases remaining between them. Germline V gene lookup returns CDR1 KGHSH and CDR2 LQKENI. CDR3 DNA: TGTGCCAGCTCACCACCTATGAGGGGGGAAGATACGCAGTATTTT. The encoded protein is CASSPPMRGEDTQYF.

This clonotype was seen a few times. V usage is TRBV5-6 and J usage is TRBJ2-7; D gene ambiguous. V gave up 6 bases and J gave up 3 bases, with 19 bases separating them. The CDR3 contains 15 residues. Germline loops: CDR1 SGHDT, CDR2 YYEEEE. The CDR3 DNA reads TGTGCCAGCACGAGAGACGCCCGAGGCTACTACGAGCAGTACTTC. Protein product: CASTRDARGYYEQYF. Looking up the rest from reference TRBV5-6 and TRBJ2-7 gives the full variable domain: DAGVTQSPTHLIKTRGQQVTLRCSPKSGHDTVSWYQQALGQGPQFIFQYYEEEERQRGNFPDRFSGHQFPNYSSELNVNALLLGDSALYLCASTRDARGYYEQYFGPGTRLTVT.

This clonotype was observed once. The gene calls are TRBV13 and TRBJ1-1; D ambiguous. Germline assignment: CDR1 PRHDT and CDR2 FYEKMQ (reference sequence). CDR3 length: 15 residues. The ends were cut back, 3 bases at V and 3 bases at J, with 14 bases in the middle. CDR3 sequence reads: CASSFTGQTDTEAFF. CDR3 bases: TGTGCCAGCAGCTTCACGGGCCAAACGGACACTGAAGCTTTCTTT.

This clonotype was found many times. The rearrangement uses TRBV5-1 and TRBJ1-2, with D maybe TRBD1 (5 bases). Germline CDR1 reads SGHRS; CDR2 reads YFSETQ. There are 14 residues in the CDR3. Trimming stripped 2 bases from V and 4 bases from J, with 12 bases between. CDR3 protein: CASSFGGSGYGYTF. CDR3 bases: TGCGCCAGCAGCTTTGGGGGGAGTGGCTATGGCTACACCTTC.

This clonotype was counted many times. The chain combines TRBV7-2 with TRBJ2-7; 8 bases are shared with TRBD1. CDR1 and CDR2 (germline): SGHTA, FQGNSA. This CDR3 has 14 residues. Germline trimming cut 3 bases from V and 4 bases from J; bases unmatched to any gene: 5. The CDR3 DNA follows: TGTGCCAGCAGCTTCATGGACAGGGATTACGAGCAGTACTTC. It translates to CASSFMDRDYEQYF.

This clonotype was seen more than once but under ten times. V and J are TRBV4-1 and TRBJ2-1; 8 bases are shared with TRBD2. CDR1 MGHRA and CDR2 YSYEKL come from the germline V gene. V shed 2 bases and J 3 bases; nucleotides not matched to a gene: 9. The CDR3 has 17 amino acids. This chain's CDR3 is CASSQRSAGAIYNEQFF. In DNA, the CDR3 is TGCGCCAGCAGCCAAAGATCAGCGGGGGCGATCTACAATGAGCAGTTCTTC.

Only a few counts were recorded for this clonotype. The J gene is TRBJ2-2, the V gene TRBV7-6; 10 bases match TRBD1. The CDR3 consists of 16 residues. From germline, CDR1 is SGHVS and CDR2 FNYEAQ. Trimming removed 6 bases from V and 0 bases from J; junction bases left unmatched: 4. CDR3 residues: CASRLGTGANTGELFF. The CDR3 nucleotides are TGTGCCAGCAGACTAGGGACAGGGGCGAACACCGGGGAGCTGTTTTTT. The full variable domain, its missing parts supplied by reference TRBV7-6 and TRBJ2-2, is GAGVSQSPRYKVTKRGQDVALRCDPISGHVSLYWYRQALGQGPEFLTYFNYEAQQDKSGLPNDRFSAERPEGSISTLTIQRTEQRDSAMYRCASRLGTGANTGELFFGEGSRLTVL.

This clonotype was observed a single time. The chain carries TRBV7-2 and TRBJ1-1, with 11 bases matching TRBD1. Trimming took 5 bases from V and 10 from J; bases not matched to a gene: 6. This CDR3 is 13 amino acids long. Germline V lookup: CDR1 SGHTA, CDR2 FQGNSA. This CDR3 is CASSLGTGGLAFF. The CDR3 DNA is TGTGCCAGCAGCCTCGGGACAGGGGGTTTAGCTTTCTTT.

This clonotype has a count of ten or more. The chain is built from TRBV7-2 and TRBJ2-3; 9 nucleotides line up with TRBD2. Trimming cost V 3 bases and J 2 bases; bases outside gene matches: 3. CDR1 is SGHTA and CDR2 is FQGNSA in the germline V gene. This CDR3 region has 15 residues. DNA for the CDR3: TGTGCCAGCAGCTTGCTAGCGGGGTACACAGATACGCAGTATTTT. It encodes CASSLLAGYTDTQYF.

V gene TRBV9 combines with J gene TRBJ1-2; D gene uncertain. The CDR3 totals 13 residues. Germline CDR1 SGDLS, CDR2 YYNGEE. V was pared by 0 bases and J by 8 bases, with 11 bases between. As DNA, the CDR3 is TGTGCCAGCAGCGTAGACCCTATGGGCGGCTACACCTTC. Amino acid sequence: CASSVDPMGGYTF.

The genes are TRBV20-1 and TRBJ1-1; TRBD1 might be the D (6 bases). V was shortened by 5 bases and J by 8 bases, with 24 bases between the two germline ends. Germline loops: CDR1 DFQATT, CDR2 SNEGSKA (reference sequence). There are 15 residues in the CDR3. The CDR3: CSASELQGTLREAFF. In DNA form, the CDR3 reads TGCAGTGCTTCAGAATTACAGGGAACTCTGCGAGAAGCTTTCTTT.

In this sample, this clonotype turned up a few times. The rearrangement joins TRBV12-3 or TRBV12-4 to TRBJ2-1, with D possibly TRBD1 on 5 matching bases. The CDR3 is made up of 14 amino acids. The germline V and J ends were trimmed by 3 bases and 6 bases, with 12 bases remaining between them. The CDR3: CASSFSRTRNEQFF. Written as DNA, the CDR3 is TGTGCCAGCAGTTTTAGCCGGACACGCAATGAGCAGTTCTTC.

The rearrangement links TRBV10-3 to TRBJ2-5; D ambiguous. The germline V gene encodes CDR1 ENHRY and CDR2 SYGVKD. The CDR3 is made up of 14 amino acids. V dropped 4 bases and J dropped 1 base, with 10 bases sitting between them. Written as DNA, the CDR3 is TGTGCCATCAGTGCAAAGGCAGTCCAAGAGACCCAGTACTTC. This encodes CAISAKAVQETQYF.

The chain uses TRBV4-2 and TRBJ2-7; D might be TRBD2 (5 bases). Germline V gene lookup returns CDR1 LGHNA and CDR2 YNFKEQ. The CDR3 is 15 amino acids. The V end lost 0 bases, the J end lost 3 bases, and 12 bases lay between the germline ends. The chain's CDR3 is CASSQDPGIIYEQYF. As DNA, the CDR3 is TGTGCCAGCAGCCAAGATCCGGGGATAATCTACGAGCAGTACTTC.

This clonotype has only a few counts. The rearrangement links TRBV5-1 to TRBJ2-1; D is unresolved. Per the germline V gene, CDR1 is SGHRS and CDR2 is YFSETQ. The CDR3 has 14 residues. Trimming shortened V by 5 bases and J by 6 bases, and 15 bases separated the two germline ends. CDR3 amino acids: CASSPGRLGNEQFF. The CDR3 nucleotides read TGCGCCAGCAGTCCCGGAAGGTTGGGCAATGAGCAGTTCTTC.

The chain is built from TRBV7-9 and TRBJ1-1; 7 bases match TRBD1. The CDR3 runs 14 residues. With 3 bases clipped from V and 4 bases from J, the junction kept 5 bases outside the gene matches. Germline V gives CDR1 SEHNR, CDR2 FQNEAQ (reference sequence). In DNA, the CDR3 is TGTGCCAGCAGCTTCACAGGGGTCCCCACTGAAGCTTTCTTT. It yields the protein CASSFTGVPTEAFF.

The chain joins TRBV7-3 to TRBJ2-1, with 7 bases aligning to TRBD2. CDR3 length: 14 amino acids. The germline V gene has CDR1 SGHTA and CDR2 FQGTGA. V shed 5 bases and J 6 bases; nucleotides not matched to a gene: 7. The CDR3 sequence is CASSPVGGVNEQFF. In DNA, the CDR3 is TGTGCCAGCAGCCCCGTGGGGGGGGTCAATGAGCAGTTCTTC.

The CDR3 spells CASSHVLGEADTQYF. CDR3 DNA sequence: TGTGCCAGCAGCCATGTTCTTGGCGAGGCAGATACGCAGTATTTT. V gene TRBV4-2 combines with J gene TRBJ2-3; D gene ambiguous. Trimming shortened V by 3 bases and J by 4 bases, and 14 bases separated the two germline ends. This CDR3 region has 15 residues. Germline V gives CDR1 LGHNA, CDR2 YNFKEQ.

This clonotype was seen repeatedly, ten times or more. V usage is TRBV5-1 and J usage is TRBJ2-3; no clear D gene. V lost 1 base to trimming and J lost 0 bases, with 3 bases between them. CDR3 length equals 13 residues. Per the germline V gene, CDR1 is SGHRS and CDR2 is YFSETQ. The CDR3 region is CASSLRSTDTQYF. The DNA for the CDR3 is TGCGCCAGCAGCTTGAGAAGCACAGATACGCAGTATTTT. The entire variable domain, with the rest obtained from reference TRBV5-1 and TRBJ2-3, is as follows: KAGVTQTPRYLIKTRGQQVTLSCSPISGHRSVSWYQQTPGQGLQFLFEYFSETQRNKGNFPGRFSGRQFSNSRSEMNVSTLELGDSALYLCASSLRSTDTQYFGPGTRLTVL.

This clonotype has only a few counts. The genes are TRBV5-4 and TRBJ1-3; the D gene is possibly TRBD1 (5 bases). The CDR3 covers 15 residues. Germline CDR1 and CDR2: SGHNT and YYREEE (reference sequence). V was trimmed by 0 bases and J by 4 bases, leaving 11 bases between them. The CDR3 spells CASSLGGTGGNTIYF. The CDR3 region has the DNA TGTGCCAGCAGCTTGGGGGGGACTGGAGGAAACACCATATATTTT.

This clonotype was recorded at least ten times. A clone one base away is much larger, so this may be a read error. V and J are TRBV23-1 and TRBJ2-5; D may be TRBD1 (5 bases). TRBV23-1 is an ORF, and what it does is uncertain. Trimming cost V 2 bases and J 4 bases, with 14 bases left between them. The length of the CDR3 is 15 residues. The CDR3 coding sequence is TGCGCCAGCAGTCAAACGCAGGGCCAAGCAGAGACCCAGTACTTC. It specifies CASSQTQGQAETQYF.

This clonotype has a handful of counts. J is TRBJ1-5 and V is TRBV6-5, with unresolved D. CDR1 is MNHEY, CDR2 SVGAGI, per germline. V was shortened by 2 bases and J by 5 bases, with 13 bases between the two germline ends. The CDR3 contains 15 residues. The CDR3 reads CASSYMQGIYQPQHF. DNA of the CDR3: TGTGCCAGCAGTTACATGCAAGGGATCTATCAGCCCCAGCATTTT.